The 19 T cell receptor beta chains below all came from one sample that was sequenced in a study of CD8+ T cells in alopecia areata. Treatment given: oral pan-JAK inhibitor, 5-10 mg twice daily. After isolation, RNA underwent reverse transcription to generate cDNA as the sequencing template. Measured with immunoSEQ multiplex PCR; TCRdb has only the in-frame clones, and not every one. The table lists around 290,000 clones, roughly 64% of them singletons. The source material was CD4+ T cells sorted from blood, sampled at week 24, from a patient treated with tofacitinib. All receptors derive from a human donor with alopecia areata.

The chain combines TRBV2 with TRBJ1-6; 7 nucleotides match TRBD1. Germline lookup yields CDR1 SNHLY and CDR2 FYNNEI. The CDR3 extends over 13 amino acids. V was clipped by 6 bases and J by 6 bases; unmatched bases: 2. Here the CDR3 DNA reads TGTGCCAGCAGCTACAGGGGTAATTCACCCCTCCACTTT. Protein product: CASSYRGNSPLHF.

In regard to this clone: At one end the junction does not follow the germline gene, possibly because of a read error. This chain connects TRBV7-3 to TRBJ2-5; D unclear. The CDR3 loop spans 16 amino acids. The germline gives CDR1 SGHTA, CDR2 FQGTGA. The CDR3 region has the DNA TGTGCCAGCAGCTCCTCCCCGACGGCCATCCAAGAGACCCAGCACTTC. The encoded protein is CASSSSPTAIQETQHF.

CDR3 coding DNA: TGTGCCAGCAGCTTATTACAGGATCAGCCCCAGCATTTT. Its translation is CASSLLQDQPQHF. The chain uses TRBV11-2 and TRBJ1-5; the D gene is possibly TRBD1 (5 bases). The ends were cut back, 2 bases at V and 5 bases at J, with 7 bases in the middle. The CDR3 has 13 amino acids. The germline V gene encodes CDR1 SGHAT and CDR2 FQNNGV.

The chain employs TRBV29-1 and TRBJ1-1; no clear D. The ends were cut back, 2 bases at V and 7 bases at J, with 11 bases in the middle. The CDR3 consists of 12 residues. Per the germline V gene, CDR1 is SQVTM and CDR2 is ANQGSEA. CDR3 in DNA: TGCAGCGTTGAAAGAGAGGACGGTGAAGCTTTCTTT. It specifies CSVEREDGEAFF.

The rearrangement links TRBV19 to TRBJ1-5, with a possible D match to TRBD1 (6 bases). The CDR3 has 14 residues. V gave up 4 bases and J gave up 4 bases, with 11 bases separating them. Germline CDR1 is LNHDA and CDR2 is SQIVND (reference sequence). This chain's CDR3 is CASSKTTGNQPQHF. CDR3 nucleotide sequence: TGTGCCAGTAGTAAAACAACAGGGAATCAGCCCCAGCATTTT.

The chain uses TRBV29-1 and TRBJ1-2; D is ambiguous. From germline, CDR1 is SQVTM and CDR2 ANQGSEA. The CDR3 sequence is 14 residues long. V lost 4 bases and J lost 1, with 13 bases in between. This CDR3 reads CSVVARGVNYGYTF. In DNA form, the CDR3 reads TGCAGCGTTGTGGCACGGGGAGTTAACTATGGCTACACCTTC.

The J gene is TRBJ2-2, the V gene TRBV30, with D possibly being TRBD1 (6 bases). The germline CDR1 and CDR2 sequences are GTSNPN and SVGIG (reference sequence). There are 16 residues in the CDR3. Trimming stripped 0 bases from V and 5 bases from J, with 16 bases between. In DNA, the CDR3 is TGTGCCTGGAGTGTACTCAGGGGAGCGGCGACCGGGGAGCTGTTTTTT. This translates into CAWSVLRGAATGELFF.

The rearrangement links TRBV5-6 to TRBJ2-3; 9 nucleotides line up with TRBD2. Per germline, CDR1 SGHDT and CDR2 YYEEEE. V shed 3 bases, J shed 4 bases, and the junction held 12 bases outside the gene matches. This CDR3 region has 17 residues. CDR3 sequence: CASSYPSGVSIADTQYF. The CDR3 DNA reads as TGTGCCAGCAGCTACCCTAGCGGGGTCTCTATCGCAGATACGCAGTATTTT.

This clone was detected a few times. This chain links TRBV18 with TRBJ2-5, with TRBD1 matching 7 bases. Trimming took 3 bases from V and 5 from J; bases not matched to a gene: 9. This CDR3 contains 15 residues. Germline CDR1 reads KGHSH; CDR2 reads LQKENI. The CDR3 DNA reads TGTGCCAGCTCACCGGGAGCAGGGGGTGAGGAGACCCAGTACTTC. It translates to CASSPGAGGEETQYF.

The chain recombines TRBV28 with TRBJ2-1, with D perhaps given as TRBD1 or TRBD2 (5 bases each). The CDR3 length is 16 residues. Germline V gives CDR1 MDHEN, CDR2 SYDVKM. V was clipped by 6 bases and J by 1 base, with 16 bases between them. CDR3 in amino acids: CASSVPGQGSYNEQFF. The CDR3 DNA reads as TGTGCCAGCAGCGTCCCGGGGCAGGGATCCTACAATGAGCAGTTCTTC.

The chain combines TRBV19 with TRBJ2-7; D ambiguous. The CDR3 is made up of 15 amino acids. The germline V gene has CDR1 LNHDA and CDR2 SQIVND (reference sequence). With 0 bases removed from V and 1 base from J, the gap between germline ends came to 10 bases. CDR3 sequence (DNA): TGTGCCAGTAGTATAGAGGGCAGGTCGTCCTACGAGCAGTACTTC. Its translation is CASSIEGRSSYEQYF.

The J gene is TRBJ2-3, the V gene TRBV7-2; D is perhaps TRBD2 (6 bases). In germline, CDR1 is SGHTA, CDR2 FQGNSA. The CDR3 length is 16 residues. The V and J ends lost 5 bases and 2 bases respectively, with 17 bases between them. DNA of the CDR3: TGTGCCAGCAGCCCGCTGGGGCGGGGCAACACAGATACGCAGTATTTT. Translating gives CASSPLGRGNTDTQYF. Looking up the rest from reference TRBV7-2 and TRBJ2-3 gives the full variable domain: GAGVSQSPSNKVTEKGKDVELRCDPISGHTALYWYRQSLGQGLEFLIYFQGNSAPDKSGLPSDRFSAERTGGSVSTLTIQRTQQEDSAVYLCASSPLGRGNTDTQYFGPGTRLTVL.

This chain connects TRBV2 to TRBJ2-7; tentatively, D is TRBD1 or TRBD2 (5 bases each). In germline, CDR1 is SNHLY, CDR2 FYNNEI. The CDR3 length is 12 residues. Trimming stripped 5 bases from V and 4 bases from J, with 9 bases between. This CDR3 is CASSSEGYEQYF. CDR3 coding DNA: TGTGCCAGCAGTTCCGAGGGGTACGAGCAGTACTTC.

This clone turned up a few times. This chain's CDR3 is CASSEATTYF. DNA for the CDR3: TGTGCCAGCAGTGAAGCGACTACGTATTTT. The chain uses TRBV2 and TRBJ2-3, with D possibly TRBD2 on 5 matching bases. This CDR3 is 10 amino acids long. Germline assignment: CDR1 SNHLY and CDR2 FYNNEI. V was trimmed by 0 bases and J by 14 bases, leaving 6 bases between them.

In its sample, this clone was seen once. The CDR3 reads CASSRRGKGITDTQYF. The CDR3 region has the DNA TGTGCCAGCAGCCGCCGTGGTAAGGGTATCACAGATACGCAGTATTTT. This sequence joins TRBV4-2 and TRBJ2-3; D is unclear. Trimming took 4 bases from V and 2 from J, leaving 16 bases between them. Germline V gene data show CDR1 as LGHNA and CDR2 as YNFKEQ. This CDR3 has 16 amino acids.

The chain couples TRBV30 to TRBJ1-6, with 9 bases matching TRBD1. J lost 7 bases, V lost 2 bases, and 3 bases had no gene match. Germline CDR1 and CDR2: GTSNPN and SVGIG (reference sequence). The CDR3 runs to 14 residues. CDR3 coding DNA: TGTGCCTGGAGTAAGGGACAGGGAAATTCACCCCTCCACTTT. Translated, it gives CAWSKGQGNSPLHF.

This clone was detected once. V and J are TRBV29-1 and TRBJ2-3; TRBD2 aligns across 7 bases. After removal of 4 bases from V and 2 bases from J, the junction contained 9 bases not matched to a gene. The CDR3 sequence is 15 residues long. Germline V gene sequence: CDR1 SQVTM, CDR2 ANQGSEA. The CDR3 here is CSVGREAGDTDTQYF. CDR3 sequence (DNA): TGCAGCGTTGGTCGGGAGGCGGGCGACACAGATACGCAGTATTTT.

CDR3 nucleotides: TGTGCCTGGCACAGGGTCGGGTGGACTGAAGCTTTCTTT. Amino acids: CAWHRVGWTEAFF. The chain recombines TRBV30 with TRBJ1-1; D might be TRBD1 (6 bases). V was clipped by 5 bases and J by 5 bases, with 15 bases between them. Germline V gene sequence: CDR1 GTSNPN, CDR2 SVGIG (reference sequence). The CDR3 spans 13 residues.

The CDR3 coding sequence is TGTGCCAGCAGCTTGACACAGCAACAAGAGACCCAGTACTTC. Its protein is CASSLTQQQETQYF. J is TRBJ2-5 and V is TRBV5-4; D uncertain. Trimming left V 1 base short and J 2 bases short, with 9 bases between. This CDR3 contains 14 residues. Germline V gene sequence: CDR1 SGHNT, CDR2 YYREEE (reference sequence).